These 24 T cell receptor beta chains came from one sample sequenced in a study of cytomegalovirus exposure and HLA in healthy donors. The PCR was carried out with 60 Vbeta primers and 13 Jbeta primers. The protocol was immunoSEQ multiplex PCR, while the TCRdb copy is restricted to in-frame clones and leaves out a portion. Here the sample spans tens of thousands of clones, more than 70% being singletons. Sequencing input: PBMCs. The origin of the receptors is a woman in her 40s in good health and CMV-seropositive.

The V call is TRBV7-2, the J call TRBJ1-2, with TRBD1 as a possible D gene (6 bases). This CDR3 has 16 residues. V gave up 1 base and J gave up 0 bases, with 12 bases separating them. Looked up from germline, CDR1 is SGHTA and CDR2 is FQGNSA. CDR3 nucleotide sequence: TGTGCCAGCAGCTTAGGGACAGCTATTTCTAACTATGGCTACACCTTC. Protein: CASSLGTAISNYGYTF.

This chain links TRBV5-3 with TRBJ1-6; a possible D gene is TRBD1 (5 bases). TRBV5-3 is recorded as an ORF, its role being uncertain. This CDR3 has 15 amino acids. V was trimmed by 4 bases and J by 3 bases, leaving 11 bases between them. In DNA, the CDR3 is TGTGCCAGAAGCCCTAGGGGAAACTATAATTCACCCCTCCACTTT. Translated: CARSPRGNYNSPLHF.

Only one count was recorded for this clone. Because the CDR3's place on the DNA is in doubt, the DNA is left out and the CDR3 is given as listed by TCRdb. The chain couples TRBV29-1 to TRBJ2-3; TRBD2 is the table's D call and was not checked against the DNA. In germline, CDR1 is SQVTM, CDR2 ANQGSEA. The CDR3 totals 12 residues, both ends included. CDR3 loop: CSVWRGTDTQYF.

CDR3 sequence reads: CASSLGRSTDTQYF. DNA for the CDR3: TGTGCCAGCAGCTTAGGTCGTAGCACAGATACGCAGTATTTT. The rearrangement uses TRBV11-2 and TRBJ2-3; D is unclear. V lost 1 base, J lost 0 bases, and 5 bases lay in between. This CDR3 contains 14 residues. Germline CDR1 and CDR2: SGHAT and FQNNGV.

The chain uses TRBV4-2 and TRBJ2-3; the match to TRBD2 covers 16 bases. Germline V gene sequence: CDR1 LGHNA, CDR2 YNFKEQ. This CDR3 contains 17 residues. V lost 2 bases to trimming and J lost 5 bases; unmatched junction nucleotides: 4. The CDR3 loop reads CASSQSGTSGGVDTQYF. The CDR3 nucleotides are TGTGCCAGCAGCCAATCCGGGACTAGCGGGGGGGTAGATACGCAGTATTTT.

CDR3 amino acids: CASSLLGGTYEQYF. The CDR3 DNA follows: TGCGCCAGCAGCTTATTAGGGGGCACCTACGAGCAGTACTTC. V and J are TRBV5-1 and TRBJ2-7, with TRBD1 matching 7 bases. V gave up 2 bases and J gave up 2 bases; unmatched junction bases: 4. The CDR3 runs to 14 residues. CDR1 and CDR2 (germline): SGHRS, YFSETQ.

V gene TRBV6-1 combines with J gene TRBJ2-7, with 7 bases lining up with TRBD1. Germline V gene lookup returns CDR1 MNHNS and CDR2 SASEGT. The CDR3 length is 15 residues. V was pared by 6 bases and J by 4 bases, with 12 bases of the junction left unmatched. The CDR3 DNA is TGTGCCAGCAGCACGAACAGGGACAGACCTTACGAGCAGTACTTC. It translates to CASSTNRDRPYEQYF.

This clone occurred a few times. The rearrangement joins TRBV9 to TRBJ2-7, with a weak D call TRBD2 (5 bases). There are 12 residues in the CDR3. V dropped 5 bases and J dropped 7 bases, with 13 bases sitting between them. Germline CDR1 and CDR2: SGDLS and YYNGEE. The CDR3 reads CASSATGKEQYF. The CDR3 region has the DNA TGTGCCAGCAGTGCGACGGGGAAAGAGCAGTACTTC.

This clone was seen a few times. This chain uses TRBV11-2 with TRBJ1-3; D possibly corresponds to TRBD1 (5 bases). Germline lookup yields CDR1 SGHAT and CDR2 FQNNGV. The germline V and J ends were trimmed by 3 bases and 2 bases, with 8 bases remaining between them. The CDR3 consists of 14 residues. CDR3 loop: CASSFQGTGNTIYF. DNA for the CDR3: TGTGCCAGCAGCTTCCAGGGAACTGGAAACACCATATATTTT.

The chain recombines TRBV15 with TRBJ1-6; tentative D call: TRBD1 (5 bases). V was pared by 2 bases and J by 7 bases, with 12 bases between. Germline CDR1 and CDR2: LNHNV and YYDKDF (reference sequence). The CDR3 consists of 15 residues. The CDR3 coding sequence is TGTGCCACCAGCAGATCTAGGGGTGCAAATTCACCCCTCCACTTT. This translates into CATSRSRGANSPLHF.

The genes are TRBV5-5 and TRBJ2-7, with TRBD2 matching 11 bases. Germline lookup yields CDR1 SGHKS and CDR2 YYEKEE (reference sequence). V gave up 0 bases and J gave up 4 bases; unmatched junction bases: 12. This CDR3 spans 18 amino acids. The CDR3 DNA sequence: TGTGCCAGCAGCTTGGGCCTAGCGGGGGGAAACGCCCAATACGAGCAGTACTTC. Encoded protein: CASSLGLAGGNAQYEQYF.

The chain employs TRBV7-8 and TRBJ1-1; D is undetermined. The germline V gene has CDR1 SGHVS and CDR2 FQNEAQ. The CDR3 sequence is 13 residues long. V was pared by 5 bases and J by 1 base, with 8 bases between. The DNA of the CDR3 is TGTGCCAGCAGCACAGAAACGAACACTGAAGCTTTCTTT. Translating it yields CASSTETNTEAFF.

The gene calls are TRBV9 and TRBJ2-1; TRBD2 agrees at 10 bases. The V and J ends lost 5 bases and 6 bases, in that order; junction bases with no gene match: 20. CDR3 size: 19 residues. The V gene's germline CDR1 is SGDLS and CDR2 YYNGEE. The CDR3 here is CASRLKRGGNYYYFNEQFF. The CDR3 nucleotides are TGTGCCAGCAGACTAAAGCGGGGGGGTAACTACTACTACTTCAATGAGCAGTTCTTC.

The rearrangement links TRBV5-1 to TRBJ2-2; 8 nucleotides line up with TRBD1. The CDR3 covers 15 residues. Losses at the gene ends were 0 bases for V and 5 bases for J; bases not matched to a gene: 3. The germline V gene encodes CDR1 SGHRS and CDR2 YFSETQ. The CDR3 protein is CASSLGTGRTGELFF. The CDR3 bases are TGCGCCAGCAGCTTGGGGACAGGGAGGACCGGGGAGCTGTTTTTT. Full variable domain (remainder filled in from reference TRBV5-1 and TRBJ2-2): KAGVTQTPRYLIKTRGQQVTLSCSPISGHRSVSWYQQTPGQGLQFLFEYFSETQRNKGNFPGRFSGRQFSNSRSEMNVSTLELGDSALYLCASSLGTGRTGELFFGEGSRLTVL.

The V call is TRBV21-1, the J call TRBJ2-1; TRBD1, the table's D call, was not compared with the DNA. TRBV21-1 is noted as a pseudogene. The CDR3 extends over 18 amino acids. As DNA, the CDR3 is TGTGCCAGCAGCAAAGCCGGGTCTGGGACAGGGGGCATGTATGAGCAGTTCTTC. It translates to CASSKAGSGTGGMYEQFF.

This clone was detected a few times. Germline and junction disagree at one end, which may indicate a read error. V and J are TRBV7-9 and TRBJ2-7; 7 bases map to TRBD1. Germline V gives CDR1 SEHNR, CDR2 FQNEAQ (reference sequence). The CDR3 consists of 15 residues. Here the CDR3 DNA reads TGTTCCAGCAGCTCCCGGGACAGTCCCTCCTACGAGCAGTACTTC. As protein: CSSSSRDSPSYEQYF. The full variable domain, rest sourced from reference TRBV7-9 and TRBJ2-7, is DTGVSQNPRHKITKRGQNVTFRCDPISEHNRLYWYRQTLGQGPEFLTYFQNEAQLEKSRLLSDRFSAERPKGSFSTLEIQRTEQGDSAMYLCSSSSRDSPSYEQYFGPGTRLTVT.

J is TRBJ1-5 and V is TRBV6-5, with D possibly being TRBD1 (6 bases). This CDR3 contains 13 residues. The germline CDR1 and CDR2 sequences are MNHEY and SVGAGI. V was pared by 8 bases and J by 2 bases, with 10 bases between. CDR3 sequence: CASGAGGNQPQHF. CDR3 nucleotides: TGTGCCAGCGGGGCAGGGGGCAATCAGCCCCAGCATTTT.

The chain recombines TRBV19 with TRBJ2-7; 8 nucleotides match TRBD1. Germline CDR1 and CDR2: LNHDA and SQIVND (reference sequence). The CDR3 spans 16 residues. V was pared by 4 bases and J by 3 bases, with 11 bases of the junction left unmatched. CDR3 bases: TGTGCCAGTAGTACCCATCCCGGGACAGGTATCTACGAGCAGTACTTC. Translated, it gives CASSTHPGTGIYEQYF.

The V call is TRBV10-2, the J call TRBJ1-2; D gene uncertain. Germline V CDR1 and CDR2: WSHSY, SAAADI. The CDR3 sequence is 15 residues long. The ends were cut back, 0 bases at V and 7 bases at J, with 15 bases in the middle. The CDR3 DNA reads TGCGCCAGCAGTGAGTCGAGCATCTTAACGGGTGGCTACACCTTC. This gives the protein CASSESSILTGGYTF.

In its sample, this clone was seen a few times. The chain couples TRBV9 to TRBJ2-3; TRBD2 is a possible D gene (5 bases). Germline assignment: CDR1 SGDLS and CDR2 YYNGEE. V lost 4 bases, J lost 1 base, and 10 bases lay in between. The CDR3 covers 14 residues. The CDR3 coding sequence is TGTGCCAGCAGCCTACGGACTGGCACAGATACGCAGTATTTT. Translation gives CASSLRTGTDTQYF.

The V call is TRBV7-9, the J call TRBJ1-1, with D unclear. CDR3 length equals 16 residues. V was clipped by 1 base and J by 6 bases, with 18 bases between them. Germline assignment: CDR1 SEHNR and CDR2 FQNEAQ (reference sequence). The CDR3 DNA follows: TGTGCCAGCAGCTTAGGTCCGACCCTGGGCAAGGCTGAAGCTTTCTTT. This encodes CASSLGPTLGKAEAFF.

The chain is built from TRBV30 and TRBJ1-1; 9 bases line up with TRBD1. The CDR3 covers 13 residues. Germline lookup yields CDR1 GTSNPN and CDR2 SVGIG (reference sequence). V shed 1 base, J shed 6 bases, and the junction held 3 bases outside the gene matches. DNA for the CDR3: TGTGCCTGGAGTGGGGACAGGGCGGCTGAAGCTTTCTTT. Its protein product is CAWSGDRAAEAFF.

This clone was observed a few times. J is TRBJ1-6 and V is TRBV7-8; D is perhaps TRBD1 (6 bases). The CDR3 covers 14 residues. Per germline, CDR1 SGHVS and CDR2 FQNEAQ. V was pared by 6 bases and J by 10 bases, with 16 bases between. The CDR3 region is CASRITGTESPLHF. The CDR3 DNA follows: TGTGCCAGCAGAATAACAGGGACGGAATCACCCCTCCACTTT.

The chain employs TRBV5-1 and TRBJ1-1; 7 bases align to TRBD1. Germline CDR1 and CDR2: SGHRS and YFSETQ. Trimming at V came to 1 base and at J to 5 bases, leaving 5 bases not matched to a gene. CDR3 length equals 14 residues. CDR3 residues: CASSLRQGETEAFF. CDR3 nucleotides: TGCGCCAGCAGCTTGCGACAGGGAGAGACTGAAGCTTTCTTT.